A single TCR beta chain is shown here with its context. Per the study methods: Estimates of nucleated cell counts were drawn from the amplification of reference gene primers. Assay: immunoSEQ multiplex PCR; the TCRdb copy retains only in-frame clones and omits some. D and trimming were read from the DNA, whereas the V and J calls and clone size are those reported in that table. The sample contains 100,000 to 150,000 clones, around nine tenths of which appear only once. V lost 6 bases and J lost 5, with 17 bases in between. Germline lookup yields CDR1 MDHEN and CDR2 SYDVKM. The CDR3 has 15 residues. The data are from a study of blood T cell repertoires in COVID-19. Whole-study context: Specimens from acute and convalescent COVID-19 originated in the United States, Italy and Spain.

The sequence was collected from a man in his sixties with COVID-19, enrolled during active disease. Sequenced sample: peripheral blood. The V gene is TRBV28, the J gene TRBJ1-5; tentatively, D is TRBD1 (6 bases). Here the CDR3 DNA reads TGTGCCAGCAGCAACCGAGGGGGTAGGGATCAGCCCCAGCATTTT. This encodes CASSNRGGRDQPQHF.